This record concerns one T cell receptor beta chain sequence. This clone's antigen is unknown. The input lacks base qualities; no much larger clone sits a single base away. There are 18 amino acids in the CDR3, from cysteine to phenylalanine inclusive. Here the CDR3 DNA is all that survives: 54 bases in frame from base 1. The trim is 3 bases for V and 0 bases for J, with a gap of 17 bases between the germline ends. Library method: the immunoSEQ multiplex PCR assay. This immuneACCESS table, as held by TCRdb, lists in-frame sequences with V and J called but not all clones. Of the missing ones, under half trace to an unresolved V gene in checked studies; the others have no known cause. This sample is represented by 62,000 or so clones; more than 75% of them were singletons. The ten largest make up around 5.3% of the sample. The entry originates in a study of technical replicates of blood from a few donors (TCRdb year 2017).

The sequence links TRBV23-1 to TRBJ1-4, with the identity of the D gene unclear. TRBV23-1 is marked as an open reading frame, function uncertain. The receptor was derived from a human donor in good health. Some clones in this sample may be carry-over from other donors' samples. The sample consisted of PBMCs. CDR3 reads: CASSQARARESTNEKLFF. Read as DNA, the sequence is TGCGCCAGCAGTCAGGCGAGGGCCCGGGAGTCAACTAATGAAAAACTGTTTTTT.